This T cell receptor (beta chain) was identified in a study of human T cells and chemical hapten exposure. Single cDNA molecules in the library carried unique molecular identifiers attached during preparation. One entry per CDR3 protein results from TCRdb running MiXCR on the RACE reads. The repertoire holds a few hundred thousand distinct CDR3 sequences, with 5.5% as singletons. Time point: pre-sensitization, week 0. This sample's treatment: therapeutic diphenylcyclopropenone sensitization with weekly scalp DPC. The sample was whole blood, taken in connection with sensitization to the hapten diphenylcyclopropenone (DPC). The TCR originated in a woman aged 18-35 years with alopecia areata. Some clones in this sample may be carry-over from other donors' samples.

CDR3 residues: CASSLEATGGGVGEKLFF. The CDR3 bases are TGTGCCAGCAGCTTAGAGGCGACAGGGGGCGGAGTAGGTGAAAAACTGTTTTTT. The rearrangement uses TRBV7-6 and TRBJ1-4; TRBD1 matches 10 bases. CDR1 is SGHVS and CDR2 is FNYEAQ in the germline V gene. Unmatched junction bases numbered 12, after V lost 1 base and J lost 7 bases. The CDR3 has 18 amino acids.